This T cell receptor (beta chain) stems from a study of blood T cell dynamics during melanoma immunotherapy. The overall study: Standard first-line treatment here was pembrolizumab or nivolumab plus ipilimumab in metastatic melanoma.

The germline CDR1 and CDR2 sequences are SGHRS and YFSETQ. This CDR3 contains 15 residues. V was pared by 4 bases and J by 3 bases, with 14 bases between. Time point noted: pre-treatment baseline. Samples come from before therapy and from week 3 after the first blockade cycle. Study results and caveats: Clones driving repertoire changes may be melanoma-specific or general immune activation.

DNA loading was fixed at 350 ng for all bulk PBMC samples. Assay used: immunoSEQ multiplex PCR; TCRdb lists only in-frame clones, some missing. The sample shows 15,000 to 20,000 clones, approximately 90% of them seen only once. As to this clone: Its antigen is not identified.

The rearrangement uses TRBV5-1 and TRBJ1-3; D is ambiguous. The receptor comes from a human donor with melanoma. The sequences come from blood, collected from a patient treated with checkpoint blockade. This CDR3 reads CASSQSGRDGNTIYF. Here the CDR3 DNA reads TGCGCCAGCAGCCAGTCGGGTCGCGATGGAAACACCATATATTTT.